The clone carrying this TCR beta chain was seen just once. As yet, its antigen is unknown. This entry comes from a study of PD-1 blockade in classical Hodgkin lymphoma. As for time point: newly diagnosed, previously untreated cHL patient sample. The study compared against PBMCs from newly diagnosed, untreated classical Hodgkin lymphoma. General study points: Newly diagnosed patients had baseline TCR diversity that was reportedly lower than that of healthy donors. Sources of repertoire differences remain undefined, possibly disease activity or prior therapy.

Profiled with immunoSEQ multiplex PCR; TCRdb holds only in-frame clones, not every one. Seen here are roughly 32,000 clones, approximately 94% observed once, and the top ten hold 2.3%. V gave up 3 bases and J gave up 3 bases, with 10 bases separating them. Germline loops: CDR1 MGHDK, CDR2 SYGVNS. There are 14 residues in the CDR3. J is TRBJ2-3 and V is TRBV25-1; D gene uncertain. What was sequenced was peripheral blood mononuclear cells (PBMCs). The clonotype comes from a human donor with classical Hodgkin lymphoma. CDR3: CASSDSKGTDTQYF. As DNA, the CDR3 is TGTGCCAGCAGTGATAGTAAAGGAACAGATACGCAGTATTTT.